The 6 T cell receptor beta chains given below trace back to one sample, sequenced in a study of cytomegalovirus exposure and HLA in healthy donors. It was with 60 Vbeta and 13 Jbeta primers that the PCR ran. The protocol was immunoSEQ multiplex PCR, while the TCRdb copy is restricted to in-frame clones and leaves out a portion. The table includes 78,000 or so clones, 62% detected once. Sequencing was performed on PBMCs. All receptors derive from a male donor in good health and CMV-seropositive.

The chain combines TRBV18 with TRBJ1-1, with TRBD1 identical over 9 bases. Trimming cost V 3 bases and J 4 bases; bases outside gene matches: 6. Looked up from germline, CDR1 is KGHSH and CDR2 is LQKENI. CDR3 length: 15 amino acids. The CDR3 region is CASSPPSTGGTEAFF. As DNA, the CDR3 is TGTGCCAGCTCACCCCCTTCGACAGGGGGCACTGAAGCTTTCTTT.

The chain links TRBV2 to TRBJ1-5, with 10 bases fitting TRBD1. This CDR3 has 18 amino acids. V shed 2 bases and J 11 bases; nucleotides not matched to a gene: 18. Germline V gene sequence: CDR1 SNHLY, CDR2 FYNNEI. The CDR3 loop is CASSESLTRTGGGWTQHF. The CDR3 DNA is TGTGCCAGCAGTGAATCTCTAACTCGGACAGGGGGAGGGTGGACCCAGCATTTT.

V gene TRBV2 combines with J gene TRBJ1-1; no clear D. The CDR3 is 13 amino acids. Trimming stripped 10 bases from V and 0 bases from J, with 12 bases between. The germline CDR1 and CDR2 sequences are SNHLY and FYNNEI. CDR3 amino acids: CATSGSMNTEAFF. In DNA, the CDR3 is TGTGCCACCTCGGGGTCCATGAACACTGAAGCTTTCTTT.

CDR3 bases: TGTGCCAGCAGTATTGCGGGGAGCAATCAGCCCCAGCATTTT. It encodes CASSIAGSNQPQHF. The gene calls are TRBV28 and TRBJ1-5; D gene uncertain. The CDR3 loop spans 14 amino acids. Germline assignment: CDR1 MDHEN and CDR2 SYDVKM. V was cut by 5 bases and J by 1 base, with 9 bases left in between.

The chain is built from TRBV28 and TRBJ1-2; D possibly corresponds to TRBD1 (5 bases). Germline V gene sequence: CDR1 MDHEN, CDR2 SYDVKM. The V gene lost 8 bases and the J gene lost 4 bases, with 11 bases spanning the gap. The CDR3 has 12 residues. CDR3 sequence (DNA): TGTGCCAGCGCCTGGGGGGTCTATGGCTACACCTTC. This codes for CASAWGVYGYTF.

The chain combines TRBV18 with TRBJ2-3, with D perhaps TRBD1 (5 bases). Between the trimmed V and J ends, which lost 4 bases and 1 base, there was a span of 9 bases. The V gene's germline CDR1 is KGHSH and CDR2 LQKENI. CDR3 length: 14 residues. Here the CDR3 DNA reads TGTGCCAGCTCACTTGTCAGGGGCACAGATACGCAGTATTTT. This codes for CASSLVRGTDTQYF.